The rows below give T cell receptor beta chains drawn from one sample of a study of cytomegalovirus exposure and HLA in healthy donors. Only in-frame clones appear in the TCRdb table, and some are missing; sequencing was by immunoSEQ multiplex PCR. In total, the table holds over 200,000 clones. Sequenced sample: PBMCs. The receptors were sampled from a woman between 25 and 40 years old in good health and CMV-seropositive. Both conserved end residues are part of each CDR3. A D gene is named only where the DNA matches it firmly.

D gene	V gene	CDR3 length	J gene	CDR3 DNA	CDR3 protein
TRBD1	TRBV28	14	TRBJ1-1	TGTGCCAGCAGTTCTCCTACGACAGGGATATCAGCTTTCTTC	CASSSPTTGISAFF
.	TRBV18	15	TRBJ1-1	TGTGCCAGCTCACCAAACGTAAGGGGAAACACTGAAGCTTTCTTT	CASSPNVRGNTEAFF
TRBD2	TRBV5-1	17	TRBJ2-5	TGCGCCAGCAGCCCGACTATAGGGACTAGCGGGATCGAGGCCCAGTACTTC	CASSPTIGTSGIEAQYF
TRBD1	TRBV10-3	15	TRBJ1-2	TGTGCCATCCCACAGGGGACAGGGGTACACTATGGCTACACCTTC	CAIPQGTGVHYGYTF
TRBD1	TRBV2	14	TRBJ1-2	TGTGCCAGCGCGGGACAGGGGACTAACTATGGCTACACCTTC	CASAGQGTNYGYTF
.	TRBV4-3	15	TRBJ2-7	TGCGCCAGCAGCCAAGAAAACAGGTGGACCTACGAGCAGTACTTC	CASSQENRWTYEQYF
TRBD2	TRBV9	18	TRBJ2-1	TGTGCCAGCAGCCTCGTCGGGACTAGCGGTGGCTCCTACAATGAGCAGTTCTTC	CASSLVGTSGGSYNEQFF
.	TRBV11-3	15	TRBJ2-1	TGTGCCAGCAGCTTAATCCCAGGCACAGCAAATGAGCAGTTCTTC	CASSLIPGTANEQFF
.	TRBV18	12	TRBJ1-1	TGTGCCAGCCTTCAGGAAGGCCCTGAAGCTTTCTTT	CASLQEGPEAFF
.	TRBV10-3	12	TRBJ2-7	TGTGCCATCAGTGACGGTGGCTACGAGCAGTACTTC	CAISDGGYEQYF
.	TRBV7-2	14	TRBJ2-4	TGTGCCAGCATCACCCGGCGGATGAAAAACATTCAGTACTTC	CASITRRMKNIQYF
TRBD1	TRBV2	18	TRBJ2-6	TGTGCCAGCAGTTCGGGACAGCTTTTAAGCTCTGGGGCCAACGTCCTGACTTTC	CASSSGQLLSSGANVLTF
TRBD1	TRBV5-8	13	TRBJ1-1	TGTGCCAGCAGCCGGAGGGGACAGGAGGGCGCTTTCTTT	CASSRRGQEGAFF
TRBD2	TRBV4-3	13	TRBJ2-5	TGCGCCAGCAGCCTGGGGGAGGGGGAGACCCAGTACTTC	CASSLGEGETQYF
TRBD1	TRBV12-5	20	TRBJ1-5	TGTGCTAGTGGTTTGGTACGCCCTCCAGGGGGTCTCCAACGCAATCAGCCCCAGCATTTT	CASGLVRPPGGLQRNQPQHF
TRBD2	TRBV5-4	17	TRBJ2-1	TGTGCCAGCAGCTTGCCGGGACTAGCGGGGCGGGACAATGAGCAGTTCTTC	CASSLPGLAGRDNEQFF
.	TRBV6-1	15	TRBJ1-2	TGTGCCAGCAGTGATTACCCCCAGGGGACCTATGGCTACACCTTC	CASSDYPQGTYGYTF
TRBD2	TRBV19	20	TRBJ2-6	TGTGCCAGTAGTACCCGACTACCGGGACTATCTACTAGGAGGGCCAACGTCCTGACTTTC	CASSTRLPGLSTRRANVLTF
.	TRBV18	13	TRBJ2-7	TGTGCCAGCTCCCAACAGGGTTCCTACGAGCAGTACTTC	CASSQQGSYEQYF